A selection of T cell receptor beta chains follows, all from one sample in a study of T-cell memory formation after mild COVID-19. One entry per CDR3 protein, called by TCRdb with MiXCR from the 5' RACE reads. Here the sample spans roughly 400,000 distinct CDR3 sequences, roughly 18% being singletons. The sample consisted of PBMCs or a T cell subset sorted from them (not recorded which). The origin of the receptors is a man aged 18 to 35 who had mild COVID-19 (a few samples of this study predate the infection). Cell type and time point are not known. The CDR3 runs from the conserved cysteine through the conserved F or W. The D gene is left open where the match is weak. Only part of the rows carry a size: once, few, many, or a class if the clone is expanded.

d_gene	v_gene	abundance	j_gene	CDR3nt	CDR3aa
NA	TRBV5-6	few	TRBJ1-2	TGTGCCAGCAGCTCGCGGGACAAGTACGGCTACACCTTC	CASSSRDKYGYTF
TRBD1	TRBV29-1	many	TRBJ1-2	TGCAGCGCCGAAGGGTTCAGGGGGGCTAACTATGGCTACACCTTC	CSAEGFRGANYGYTF
NA	TRBV6-4	NA	TRBJ2-7	TGTGCCAGCAGTGACCTCCCGATGGCAGGGCTTTACGAGCAGTACTTC	CASSDLPMAGLYEQYF
TRBD2	TRBV7-6	once	TRBJ2-5	TGTGCCAGCAGCTTAGGACCAGCGGGGGGGGAGACCCAGTACTTC	CASSLGPAGGETQYF
NA	TRBV11-2	few	TRBJ2-3	TGTGCCAGCAGCGAATGGGCAGATACGCAGTATTTT	CASSEWADTQYF
NA	TRBV6-5	few	TRBJ1-3	TGTGCCAGCAGTTACTCGACCGGTAGCTCTGGAAACACCATATATTTT	CASSYSTGSSGNTIYF
NA	TRBV3-1	NA	TRBJ1-5	TGTGCCAGCAGCCACGGGGGGACGAATCAGCCCCAGCATTTT	CASSHGGTNQPQHF
TRBD1	TRBV3-1	few	TRBJ2-4	TGTGCCAGCAGCCAGGGGGACAGGGGTAACATTCAGTACTTC	CASSQGDRGNIQYF
TRBD2	TRBV7-8	many	TRBJ2-3	TGTGCCAGCAGCTTAGTAGGACTAGCGGGTCCAGATACGCAGTATTTT	CASSLVGLAGPDTQYF
TRBD1	TRBV10-3	many	TRBJ2-6	TGTGCCATCAGCGGGACAGGGCAAGGTGGGGCCAACGTCCTGACTTTC	CAISGTGQGGANVLTF
NA	TRBV29-1	few	TRBJ2-2	TGCAGCGTGGGGGGACAGCACAACACCGGGGAGCTGTTTTTT	CSVGGQHNTGELFF
TRBD1	TRBV6-1	few	TRBJ2-7	TGTGCCCATGATATGGGACAGGGTGGCTACGAGCAGTACTTC	CAHDMGQGGYEQYF
NA	TRBV29-1	NA	TRBJ2-5	TGCAGCGTCCCGGACTTCCAAGAGACCCAGTACTTC	CSVPDFQETQYF
NA	TRBV9	few	TRBJ2-1	TGTGCCAGCAGCGTAGTAGGGGGGGCTTACAATGAGCAGTTCTTC	CASSVVGGAYNEQFF
NA	TRBV5-5	NA	TRBJ2-1	TGTGCCAGCAACACACCAGGGGTTGAAGAGCAGTTCTTC	CASNTPGVEEQFF
NA	TRBV5-6	NA	TRBJ2-2	TGTGCCAGCAGCTCGTTTGACAGGGAGGACGTCGGGGAGCTGTTTTTT	CASSSFDREDVGELFF
TRBD2	TRBV13	NA	TRBJ2-3	TGTGCCAGCAGCGTCAAACGGACTAGCGGGGGTTCCGCAGATACGCAGTATTTT	CASSVKRTSGGSADTQYF
NA	TRBV7-3	NA	TRBJ2-1	TGTGCCAGCAGCCGTCCCGGGACTGGTTACAATGAGCAGTTCTTC	CASSRPGTGYNEQFF
NA	TRBV5-5	few	TRBJ1-2	TGTGCCAGCGGGCCAGCTAACTATGGCTACACCTTC	CASGPANYGYTF
TRBD1	TRBV6-1	NA	TRBJ2-7	TGTGCCAGCAGGAGGGACAGGAACTACGAGCAGTACTTC	CASRRDRNYEQYF
NA	TRBV4-3	few	TRBJ2-4	TGCGCCAGCAGCCAAGATCTCTTAGCCAAAAACATTCAGTACTTC	CASSQDLLAKNIQYF
TRBD1	TRBV9	NA	TRBJ1-5	TGTGCCAGCAGCGCAGGGGACAGGGGGCGGCCCCAGCATTTT	CASSAGDRGRPQHF
TRBD1	TRBV29-1	few	TRBJ2-1	TGCAGCGACGGGACAGGGGACTCCTTAGGTGAGCAGTTCTTC	CSDGTGDSLGEQFF
TRBD1	TRBV7-9	many	TRBJ2-3	TGTGCCAGCAGCTTCCGGGACAGAGGCACAGATACGCAGTATTTT	CASSFRDRGTDTQYF
TRBD1	TRBV5-1	few	TRBJ1-2	TGCGCCAGCAGCTTGGTTTGGACAGGGAGTTCGTCTAACTATGGCTACACCTTC	CASSLVWTGSSSNYGYTF
NA	TRBV12-5	few	TRBJ2-7	TGTGCTAGTGGTTTCTCTCAGGAGAGCTCCTACGAGCAGTACTTC	CASGFSQESSYEQYF
NA	TRBV28	NA	TRBJ2-7	TGTGCCAGCGGGGTCCTTTCCTACGAGCAGTACTTC	CASGVLSYEQYF
TRBD1	TRBV5-1	NA	TRBJ2-5	TGCGCCAGCAGCCACCCGGGACAGGGACAAGAGACCCAGTACTTC	CASSHPGQGQETQYF
NA	TRBV5-1	NA	TRBJ2-7	TGCGCCAGCAGCCCCAAGGCGGGGTACGAGCAGTACTTC	CASSPKAGYEQYF
NA	TRBV28	few	TRBJ1-5	TGTGCCAGCAGTTTCGGGGAGGGCTCACCCTATCAGCCCCAGCATTTT	CASSFGEGSPYQPQHF
TRBD2	TRBV5-1	NA	TRBJ2-2	TGCGCCAGCAGCTTGGTTAGCGGGCTAACCGGGGAGCTGTTTTTT	CASSLVSGLTGELFF
NA	TRBV25-1	few	TRBJ2-2	TGTGCCAGCAGTGAAGTGGCCGGGGAGCTGTTTTTT	CASSEVAGELFF
NA	TRBV4-2	NA	TRBJ2-7	TGTGCCAGCAGCCAAGGAGGGGGTAACTACGAGCAGTACTTC	CASSQGGGNYEQYF
NA	TRBV5-1	NA	TRBJ1-2	TGCGCCAGCAGCTTGGTTGCAGGGGCCCCTTCCTATGGCTACACCTTC	CASSLVAGAPSYGYTF
NA	TRBV9	NA	TRBJ2-2	TGTGCCAGCAGCGGTAGATCGAACACCGGGGAGCTGTTTTTT	CASSGRSNTGELFF
TRBD2	TRBV29-1	NA	TRBJ2-7	TGCAGCGTTGAAGTCACGGGGGGCTCCTACGAGCAGTACTTC	CSVEVTGGSYEQYF
NA	TRBV12-3/TRBV12-4	few	TRBJ1-6	TGTGCCAGCAACCTGGGAGGCTCCTATAATTCACCCCTCCACTTT	CASNLGGSYNSPLHF